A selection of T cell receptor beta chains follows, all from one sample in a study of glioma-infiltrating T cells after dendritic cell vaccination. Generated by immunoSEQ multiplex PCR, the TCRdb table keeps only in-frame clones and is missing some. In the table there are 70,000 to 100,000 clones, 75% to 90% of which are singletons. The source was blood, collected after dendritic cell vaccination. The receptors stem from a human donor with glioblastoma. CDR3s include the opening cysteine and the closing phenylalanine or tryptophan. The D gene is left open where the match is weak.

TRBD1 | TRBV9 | CASSATGGNSPLHF
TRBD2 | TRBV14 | CASSQDTSGGASGTDTQYF
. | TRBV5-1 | CASSLQFGQSSGANVLTF
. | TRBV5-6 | CASSLIHGNEQFF
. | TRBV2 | CASRTRDTGELFF
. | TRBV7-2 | CASSPRTDLNYGYTF
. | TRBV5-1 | CASSGQRPNEKLFF
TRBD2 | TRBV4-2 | CASSQVSGRGGETQYF
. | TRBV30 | CAWTRGAGELFF
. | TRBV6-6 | CASNPRGEETQYF
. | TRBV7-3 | CASRLTGNTEAFF
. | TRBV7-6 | CASSLSVSGREAFF
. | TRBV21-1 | CASTGQGGLNTEAFF
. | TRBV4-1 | CASSQDTGTYEQYF
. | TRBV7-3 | CASSFATAGSPLHF
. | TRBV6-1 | CASKANTEAFF
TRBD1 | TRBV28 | CASTPDRVREQYF
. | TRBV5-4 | CASSLTRSQETQYF
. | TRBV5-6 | CASNLGAQNSPLHF
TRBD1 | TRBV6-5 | CASSLTGGATEAFF
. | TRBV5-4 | CASSFSSGSEQFF
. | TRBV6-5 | CASSYRRGGGSEKLFF
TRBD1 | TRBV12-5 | CASGRMTGEQYF
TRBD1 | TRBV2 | CATQGQGETQYF
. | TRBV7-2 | CASSLGGGYGYTF
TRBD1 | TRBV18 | CASSPQQGARPGNTIYF
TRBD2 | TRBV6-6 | CASSPASGGAINEQFF
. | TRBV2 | CASSARTGMQAGIFYEQYF
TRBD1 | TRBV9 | CASSGTGGEQYF
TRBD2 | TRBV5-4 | CASSNGGVSDTQYF
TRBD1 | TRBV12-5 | CASGRTGDYEQYF
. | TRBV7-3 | CASSLIDGGTEAFF
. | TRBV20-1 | CSARGSYGYTF
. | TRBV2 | CASSLDGIETQYF
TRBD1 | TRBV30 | CASRPRDRGLYGYTF
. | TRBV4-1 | CASSQNRDPYNEQFF
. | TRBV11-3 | CASSSHAGSEAFF
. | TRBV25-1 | CASSVLDYEQYF
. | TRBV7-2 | CASSPPAVNNEQFF
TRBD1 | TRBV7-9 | CASSSGQGLIMNTEAFF
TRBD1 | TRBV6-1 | CASRDRGRSSYEQYF
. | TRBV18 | CASSPPGNSYEQYF
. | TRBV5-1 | CASSFQGTNYGYTF
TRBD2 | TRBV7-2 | CASSAYSGGALNTQYF
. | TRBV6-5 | CAIERMTVDTSPLHF
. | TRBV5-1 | CASSLGRVVDYGYTF
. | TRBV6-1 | CASGAFSYNEQFF
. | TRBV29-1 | CSDQKGQDTQYF
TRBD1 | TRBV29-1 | CSVETGNEQYF
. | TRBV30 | CAWDKIQGGNTIYF